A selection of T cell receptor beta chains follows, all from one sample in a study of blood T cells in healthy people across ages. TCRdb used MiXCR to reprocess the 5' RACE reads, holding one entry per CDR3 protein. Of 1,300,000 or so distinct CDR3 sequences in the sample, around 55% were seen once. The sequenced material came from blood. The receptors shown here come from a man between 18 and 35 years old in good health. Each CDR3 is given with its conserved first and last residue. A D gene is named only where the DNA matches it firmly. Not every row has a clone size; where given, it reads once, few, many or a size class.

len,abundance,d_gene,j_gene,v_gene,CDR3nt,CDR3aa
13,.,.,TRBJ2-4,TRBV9,TGTGCCAGCAGCTTCGCCCCGTGGAGGGAGCAGTACTTC,CASSFAPWREQYF
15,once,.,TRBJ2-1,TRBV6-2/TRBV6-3,TGTGCCAGCAGCCGAACCGGGACGGCCAACAATGAGCAGTTCTTC,CASSRTGTANNEQFF
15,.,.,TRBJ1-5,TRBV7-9,TGTGTCAGCAGTGAGACTAAGGGTTATAATCAGCCCCAGCATTTT,CVSSETKGYNQPQHF
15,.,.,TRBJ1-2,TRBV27,TGTGCCAGCAGTCCTCGGACACGTTTCAACTATGGCTACACCTTC,CASSPRTRFNYGYTF
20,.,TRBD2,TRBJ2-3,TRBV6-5,TGTGCCAGCAGTTCCTCCCATTCTTTAGCGGGAGGGCCCCCCACAGATACGCAGTATTTT,CASSSSHSLAGGPPTDTQYF
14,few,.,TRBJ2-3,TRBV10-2,TGCGCCAGCAGTCTTAGCCCTCTGAAGGATACGCAGTATTTT,CASSLSPLKDTQYF
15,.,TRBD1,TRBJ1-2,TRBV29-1,TGCAGCGTTGATTTAAGGGAGGGGGCGGACTATGGCTACACCTTC,CSVDLREGADYGYTF
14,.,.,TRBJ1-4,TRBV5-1,TGCGCCAGCACTGAACGGGACGGTAATGAAAAACTGTTTTTT,CASTERDGNEKLFF
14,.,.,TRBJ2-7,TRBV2,TGTGCCAGCAGGGCCGCCGGGACTTCCTACGAGCAGTACTTC,CASRAAGTSYEQYF
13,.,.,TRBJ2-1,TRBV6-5,TGTGCTAGCAGTTACTTTCTCCAGAGGGAGCAGTTCTTC,CASSYFLQREQFF
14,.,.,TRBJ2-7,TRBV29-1,TGCAGCGTTGAACACGGTAGCGAGACCTACGAGCAGTACTTC,CSVEHGSETYEQYF
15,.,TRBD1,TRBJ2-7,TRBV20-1,TGCAGTGCTAGAGATCCCGGACAGGGGGCGGGTGAGCAGTACTTC,CSARDPGQGAGEQYF
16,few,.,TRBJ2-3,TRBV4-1,TGCGCCAGCAGCCAGGTGGGAGCGGGCTCTACAGATACGCAGTATTTT,CASSQVGAGSTDTQYF
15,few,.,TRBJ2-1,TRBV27,TGTGCCAGCAGTTCGGCAGGACTCTTCTACAATGAGCAGTTCTTC,CASSSAGLFYNEQFF
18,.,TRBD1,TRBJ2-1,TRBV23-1,TGCGCCAGCAGTCAATTTAGGATGGGACAGGGGGCCTACAATGAGCAGTTCTTC,CASSQFRMGQGAYNEQFF
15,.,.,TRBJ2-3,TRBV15,TGTGCCACCAGCAGAGCTACACGTAGCACAGATACGCAGTATTTT,CATSRATRSTDTQYF
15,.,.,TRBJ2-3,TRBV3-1,TGTGCCAGCAGCCCCCGGGGCTCTAGCACAGATACGCAGTATTTT,CASSPRGSSTDTQYF
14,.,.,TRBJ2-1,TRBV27,TGTGCCAGCAGCCCTCTACAGGACCACAATGAGCAGTTCTTC,CASSPLQDHNEQFF
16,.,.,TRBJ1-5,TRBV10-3,TGTGCCATCAGTGAGTCGGCGACAGCAATCAATCAGCCCCAGCATTTT,CAISESATAINQPQHF
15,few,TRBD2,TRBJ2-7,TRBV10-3,TGTGCCATCAGTGGCCAACCGGGACTAAGCCACGAGCAGTACTTC,CAISGQPGLSHEQYF
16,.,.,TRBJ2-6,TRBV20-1,TGCAGTGCTAGAGATCCGGTAGGGATGGGGGCCAACGTCCTGACTTTC,CSARDPVGMGANVLTF
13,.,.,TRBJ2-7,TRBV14,TGTGCCTGCAGCCAATCCCTCTACAATGAGCAGTACTTC,CACSQSLYNEQYF
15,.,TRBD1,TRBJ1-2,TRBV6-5,TGTGCCAGCAGTTACGCCCCGGGACAGGGTGAGGGCTACACCTTC,CASSYAPGQGEGYTF
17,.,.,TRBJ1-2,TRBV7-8,TGTGCCAGCAGCTTAGCGGAGGGACTGGAAACTAACTATGGCTACACCTTC,CASSLAEGLETNYGYTF
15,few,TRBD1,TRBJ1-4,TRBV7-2,TGTGCCAGCAGACCCAGCCGGACAGGGGCTGAAAAACTGTTTTTT,CASRPSRTGAEKLFF
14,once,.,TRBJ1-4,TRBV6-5,TGTGCCAGCAGTTACGCGGGTAACGGTGAAAAACTGTTTTTT,CASSYAGNGEKLFF
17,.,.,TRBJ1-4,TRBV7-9,TGTGCCAGCAGCAAGGGGGGACGGGTTGCAACTAATGAAAAACTGTTTTTT,CASSKGGRVATNEKLFF
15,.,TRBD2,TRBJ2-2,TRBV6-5,TGTGCCAGCAGTTACGCCCCTCGGGGGGCCGGGGAGCTGTTTTTT,CASSYAPRGAGELFF
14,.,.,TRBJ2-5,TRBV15,TGTGCCACCAGCAGAGATCCGGTCAACAATGAGCAGTACTTC,CATSRDPVNNEQYF
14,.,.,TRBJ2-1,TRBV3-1,TGTGCCAGCAGCCAAGTCGAGGGGGTCCATGAGCAGTTCTTC,CASSQVEGVHEQFF
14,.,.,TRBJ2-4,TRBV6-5,TGTGCCAGCAGTTACACGTCCGGGACAAACATTCAGTACTTC,CASSYTSGTNIQYF